A single sample gave rise to the 4 T cell receptor beta chains below, sequenced in a study of T cell responses to AZD1222 COVID-19 vaccine. Method: immunoSEQ multiplex PCR; TCRdb's copy keeps in-frame clones and lacks some. The sample lists 150,000 to 200,000 clones; around nine tenths were seen once. Sample: peripheral blood, taken on day 0 of AZD1222 vaccination. The receptors derive from an adult in good health.

The CDR3 nucleotides are TGCGCCAGCAGCTTGGACGGAACTAGCACAGATACGCAGTATTTT. This encodes CASSLDGTSTDTQYF. The chain couples TRBV5-1 to TRBJ2-3, with D unclear. Per the germline V gene, CDR1 is SGHRS and CDR2 is YFSETQ. The CDR3 sequence is 15 residues long. Between the trimmed V and J ends, which lost 0 bases and 0 bases, there was a span of 8 bases.

The CDR3 loop is CASSQDPPGVAGPTYEQYF. The CDR3 DNA is TGTGCCAGCAGCCAAGATCCCCCGGGGGTAGCGGGACCAACCTACGAGCAGTACTTC. The chain has TRBV3-1 (or the pseudogene TRBV3-2) and TRBJ2-7; TRBD2 matches at 8 bases. CDR1 and CDR2 from the germline V gene are LGHDT and YNNKEL (reference sequence). The V segment lost 0 bases and the J segment 2 bases; nucleotides outside the gene matches: 15. The CDR3 extends over 19 amino acids.

This clone was picked up one time. The chain carries TRBV7-7 and TRBJ2-1; 8 bases map to TRBD1. Per the germline V gene, CDR1 is SSHAT and CDR2 is FNYEAQ (reference sequence). Trimming at V came to 1 base and at J to 6 bases, leaving 2 bases not matched to a gene. This CDR3 contains 14 residues. The CDR3 region is CASSLGTGFNEQFF. CDR3 DNA: TGTGCCAGCAGCTTAGGGACAGGGTTCAATGAGCAGTTCTTC.

This chain joins TRBV7-9 and TRBJ1-1; the D is unclear. The CDR3 has 12 residues. The V gene lost 7 bases and the J gene lost 7 bases, with 13 bases spanning the gap. CDR1 is SEHNR and CDR2 is FQNEAQ in the germline V gene (reference sequence). DNA for the CDR3: TGTGCCAGCACCCCCGAATTTGATGAAGCTTTCTTT. It translates to CASTPEFDEAFF.